This entry features one TCR beta chain sequence. Enrolment of Seattle patients took place during active infection, and they were followed longitudinally. The sample belongs to a study of blood T cell repertoires in COVID-19. For the study at large: Samples came from the United States, Italy and Spain, spanning acute and convalescent COVID-19. PBMCs, B-cell-depleted T cells, or T cells were the source of the cDNA or gDNA that made up the material.

Germline CDR1 and CDR2: MNHNY and SVGAGI (reference sequence). V gave up 6 bases and J gave up 7 bases; unmatched junction bases: 10. The CDR3 extends over 14 amino acids. The authors' processing: How many nucleated cells were present was estimated from reference gene primer amplification. Profiling relied on immunoSEQ multiplex PCR, and the TCRdb table lists in-frame clones only, not all of them. Clone size and V and J calls were adopted from that table, with D and trimming inferred from the DNA. The data hold 100,000 to 150,000 clones, with more than 90% observed a single time. Source material: peripheral blood. This TCR came from a man aged 55 to 70 with COVID-19, enrolled during active disease. The chain links TRBV6-6 to TRBJ2-7, with 9 bases aligning to TRBD1. CDR3: CASRMGQGLGEQYF. The CDR3 nucleotides read TGTGCCAGCAGAATGGGACAGGGATTGGGGGAGCAGTACTTC.